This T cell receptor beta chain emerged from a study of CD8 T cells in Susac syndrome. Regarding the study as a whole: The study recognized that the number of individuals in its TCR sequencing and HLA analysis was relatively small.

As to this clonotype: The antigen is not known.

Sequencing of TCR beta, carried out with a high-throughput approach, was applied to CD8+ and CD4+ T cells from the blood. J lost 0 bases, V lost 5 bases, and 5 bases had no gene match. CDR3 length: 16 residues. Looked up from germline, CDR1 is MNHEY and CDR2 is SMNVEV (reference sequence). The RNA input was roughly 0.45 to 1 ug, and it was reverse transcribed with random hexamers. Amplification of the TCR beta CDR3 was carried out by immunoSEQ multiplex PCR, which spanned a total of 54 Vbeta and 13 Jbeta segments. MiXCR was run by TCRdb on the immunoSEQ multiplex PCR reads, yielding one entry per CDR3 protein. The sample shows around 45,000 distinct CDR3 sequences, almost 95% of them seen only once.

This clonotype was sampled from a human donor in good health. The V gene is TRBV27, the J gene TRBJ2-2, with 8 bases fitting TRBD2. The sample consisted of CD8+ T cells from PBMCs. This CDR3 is CASSKRESANTGELFF. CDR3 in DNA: TGTGCCAGCAGTAAGCGGGAGAGTGCGAACACCGGGGAGCTGTTTTTT.